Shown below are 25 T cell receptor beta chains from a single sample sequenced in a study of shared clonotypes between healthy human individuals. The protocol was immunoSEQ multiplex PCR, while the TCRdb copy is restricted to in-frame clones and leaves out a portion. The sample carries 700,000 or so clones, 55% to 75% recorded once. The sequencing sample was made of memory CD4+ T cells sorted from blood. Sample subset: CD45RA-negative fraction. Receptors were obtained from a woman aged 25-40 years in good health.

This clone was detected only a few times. As DNA, the CDR3 is TGTGCCAGCAGCTCAGACTGGAATCTCCAAGAGACCCAGTACTTC. Translation: CASSSDWNLQETQYF. The chain has TRBV5-4 and TRBJ2-5; D not resolved. The CDR3 has 15 amino acids. Germline loops: CDR1 SGHNT, CDR2 YYREEE (reference sequence). Trimming cost V 3 bases and J 1 base, with 13 bases left between them.

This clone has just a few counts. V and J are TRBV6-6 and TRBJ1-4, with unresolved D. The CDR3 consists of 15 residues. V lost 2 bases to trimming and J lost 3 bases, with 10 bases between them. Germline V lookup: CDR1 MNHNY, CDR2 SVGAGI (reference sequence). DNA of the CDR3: TGTGCCAGCAGTTACCCCACCGGAGCTAATGAAAAACTGTTTTTT. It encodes CASSYPTGANEKLFF.

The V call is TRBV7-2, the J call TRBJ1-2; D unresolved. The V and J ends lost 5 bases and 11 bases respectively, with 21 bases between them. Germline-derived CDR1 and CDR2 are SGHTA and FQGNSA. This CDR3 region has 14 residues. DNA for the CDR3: TGTGCCAGCAGCCCAAACCGTGGCCCTCTGGAGTACACCTTC. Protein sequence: CASSPNRGPLEYTF.

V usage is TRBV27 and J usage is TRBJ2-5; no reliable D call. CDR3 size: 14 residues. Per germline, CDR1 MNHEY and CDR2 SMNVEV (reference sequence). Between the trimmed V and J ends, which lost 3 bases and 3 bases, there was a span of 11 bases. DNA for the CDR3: TGTGCCAGCAGTTTCGGGTGGACCAAAGAGACCCAGTACTTC. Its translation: CASSFGWTKETQYF.

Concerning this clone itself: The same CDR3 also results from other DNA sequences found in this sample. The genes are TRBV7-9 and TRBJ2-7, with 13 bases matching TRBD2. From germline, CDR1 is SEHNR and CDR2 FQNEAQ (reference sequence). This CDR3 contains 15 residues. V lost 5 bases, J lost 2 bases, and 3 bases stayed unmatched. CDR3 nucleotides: TGTGCCAGCAGCGAAGGACTAGCGGGAGCCTACGAGCAGTACTTC. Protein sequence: CASSEGLAGAYEQYF. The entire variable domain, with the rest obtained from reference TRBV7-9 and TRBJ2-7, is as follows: DTGVSQNPRHKITKRGQNVTFRCDPISEHNRLYWYRQTLGQGPEFLTYFQNEAQLEKSRLLSDRFSAERPKGSFSTLEIQRTEQGDSAMYLCASSEGLAGAYEQYFGPGTRLTVT.

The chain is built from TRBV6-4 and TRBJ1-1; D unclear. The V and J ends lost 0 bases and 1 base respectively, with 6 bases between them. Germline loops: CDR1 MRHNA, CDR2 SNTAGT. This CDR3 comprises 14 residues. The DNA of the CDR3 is TGTGCCAGCAGTGACTCGTGGGAGAACACTGAAGCTTTCTTT. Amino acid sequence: CASSDSWENTEAFF.

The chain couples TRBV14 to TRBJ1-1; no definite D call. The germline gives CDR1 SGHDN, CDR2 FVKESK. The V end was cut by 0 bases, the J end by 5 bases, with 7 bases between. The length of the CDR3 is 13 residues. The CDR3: CASSQDGETEAFF. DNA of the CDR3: TGTGCCAGCAGCCAAGATGGGGAAACTGAAGCTTTCTTT.

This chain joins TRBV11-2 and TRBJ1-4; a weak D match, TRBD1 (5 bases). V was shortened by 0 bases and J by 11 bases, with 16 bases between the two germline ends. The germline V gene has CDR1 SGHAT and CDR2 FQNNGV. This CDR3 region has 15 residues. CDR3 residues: CASSLDRGRVAKLFF. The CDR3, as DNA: TGTGCCAGCAGCTTAGATCGGGGCAGGGTGGCTAAACTGTTTTTT.

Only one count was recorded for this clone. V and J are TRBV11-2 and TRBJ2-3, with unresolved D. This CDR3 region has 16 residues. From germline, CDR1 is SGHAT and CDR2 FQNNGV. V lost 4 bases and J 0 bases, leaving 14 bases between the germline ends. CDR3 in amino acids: CASSSRVPVSTDTQYF. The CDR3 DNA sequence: TGTGCCAGCAGCTCCCGGGTCCCCGTCAGCACAGATACGCAGTATTTT.

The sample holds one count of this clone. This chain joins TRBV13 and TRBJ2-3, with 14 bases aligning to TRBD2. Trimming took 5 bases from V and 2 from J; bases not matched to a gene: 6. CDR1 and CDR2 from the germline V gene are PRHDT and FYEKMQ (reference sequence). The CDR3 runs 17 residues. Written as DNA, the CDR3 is TGTGCCAGCAGCCCGCGACTAGCGGGAGGGCCCACAGATACGCAGTATTTT. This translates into CASSPRLAGGPTDTQYF.

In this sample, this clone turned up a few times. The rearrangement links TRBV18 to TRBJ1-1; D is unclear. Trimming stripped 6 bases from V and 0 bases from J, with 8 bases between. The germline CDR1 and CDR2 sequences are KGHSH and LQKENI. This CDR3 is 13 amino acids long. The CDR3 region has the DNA TGTGCCAGCTCCGTCGGGATGAACACTGAAGCTTTCTTT. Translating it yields CASSVGMNTEAFF.

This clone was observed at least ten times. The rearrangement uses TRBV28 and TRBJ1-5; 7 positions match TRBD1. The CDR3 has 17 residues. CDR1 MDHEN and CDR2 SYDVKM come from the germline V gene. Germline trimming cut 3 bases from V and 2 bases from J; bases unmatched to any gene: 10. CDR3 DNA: TGTGCCAGCAGTTTTATCCCGACAGGGTCTGGCAATCAGCCCCAGCATTTT. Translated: CASSFIPTGSGNQPQHF.

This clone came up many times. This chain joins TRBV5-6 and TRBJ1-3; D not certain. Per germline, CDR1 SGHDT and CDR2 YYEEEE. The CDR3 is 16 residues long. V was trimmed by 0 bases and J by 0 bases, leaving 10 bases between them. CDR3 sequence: CASSLGFAISGNTIYF. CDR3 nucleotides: TGTGCCAGCAGCTTGGGATTTGCGATCTCTGGAAACACCATATATTTT.

CDR3 DNA sequence: TGTGCCAGCAGTCCCCGGGGGACTAGCGGATACAATGAGCAGTTCTTC. Protein: CASSPRGTSGYNEQFF. This chain uses TRBV5-4 with TRBJ2-1; 11 bases line up with TRBD2. This CDR3 region has 16 residues. J lost 4 bases, V lost 5 bases, and 8 bases had no gene match. Germline assignment: CDR1 SGHNT and CDR2 YYREEE (reference sequence).

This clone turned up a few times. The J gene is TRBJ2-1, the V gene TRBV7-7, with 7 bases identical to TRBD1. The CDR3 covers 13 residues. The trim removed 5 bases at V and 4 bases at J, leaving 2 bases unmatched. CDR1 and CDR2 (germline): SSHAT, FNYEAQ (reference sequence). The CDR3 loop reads CASSKGQYNEQFF. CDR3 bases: TGTGCCAGCAGCAAGGGACAGTACAATGAGCAGTTCTTC.

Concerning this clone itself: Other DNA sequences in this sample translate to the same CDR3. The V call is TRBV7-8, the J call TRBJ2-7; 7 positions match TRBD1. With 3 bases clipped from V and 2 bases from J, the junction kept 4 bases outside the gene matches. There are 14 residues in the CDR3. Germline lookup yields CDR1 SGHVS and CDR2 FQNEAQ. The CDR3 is CASSFRDSPYEQYF. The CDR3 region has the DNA TGTGCCAGCAGCTTCCGGGACAGCCCCTACGAGCAGTACTTC. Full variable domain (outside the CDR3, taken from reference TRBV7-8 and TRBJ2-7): GAGVSQSPRYKVAKRGQDVALRCDPISGHVSLFWYQQALGQGPEFLTYFQNEAQLDKSGLPSDRFFAERPEGSVSTLKIQRTQQEDSAVYLCASSFRDSPYEQYFGPGTRLTVT.

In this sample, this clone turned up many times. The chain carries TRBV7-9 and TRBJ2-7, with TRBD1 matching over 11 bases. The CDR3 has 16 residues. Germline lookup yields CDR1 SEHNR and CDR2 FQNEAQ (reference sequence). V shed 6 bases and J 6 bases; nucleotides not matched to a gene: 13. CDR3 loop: CASSSWGGQGAGEQYF. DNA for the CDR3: TGTGCCAGCAGTTCCTGGGGAGGACAGGGGGCTGGCGAGCAGTACTTC.

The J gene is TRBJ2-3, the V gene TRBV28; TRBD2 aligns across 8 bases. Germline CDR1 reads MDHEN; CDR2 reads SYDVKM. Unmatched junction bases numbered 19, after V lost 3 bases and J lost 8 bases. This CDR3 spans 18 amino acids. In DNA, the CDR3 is TGTGCCAGCAGTTTGCGCCCAAGCGGGAGCCCGCGAGGTGGTACGCAGTATTTT. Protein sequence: CASSLRPSGSPRGGTQYF.

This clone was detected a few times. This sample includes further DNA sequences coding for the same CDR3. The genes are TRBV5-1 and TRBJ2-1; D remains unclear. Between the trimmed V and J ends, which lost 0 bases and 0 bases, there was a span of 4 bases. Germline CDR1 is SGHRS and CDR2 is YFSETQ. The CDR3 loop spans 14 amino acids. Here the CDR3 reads CASSLAGSYNEQFF. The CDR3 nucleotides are TGCGCCAGCAGCTTGGCGGGCTCCTACAATGAGCAGTTCTTC.

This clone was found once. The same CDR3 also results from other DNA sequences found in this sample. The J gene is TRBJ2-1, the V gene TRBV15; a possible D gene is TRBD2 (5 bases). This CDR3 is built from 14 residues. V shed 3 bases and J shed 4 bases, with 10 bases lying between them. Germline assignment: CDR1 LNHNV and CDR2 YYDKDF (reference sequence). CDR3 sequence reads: CATSRPRGYNEQFF. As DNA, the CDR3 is TGTGCCACCAGCAGGCCCCGGGGATACAATGAGCAGTTCTTC.

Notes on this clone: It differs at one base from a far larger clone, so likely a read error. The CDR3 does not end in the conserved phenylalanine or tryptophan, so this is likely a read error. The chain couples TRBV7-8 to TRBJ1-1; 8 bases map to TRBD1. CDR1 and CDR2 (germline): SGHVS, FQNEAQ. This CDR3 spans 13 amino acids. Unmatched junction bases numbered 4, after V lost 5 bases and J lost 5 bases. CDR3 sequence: CASSIQGDTEAFL. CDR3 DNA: TGTGCCAGCAGCATACAGGGGGATACTGAAGCTTTCCTT.

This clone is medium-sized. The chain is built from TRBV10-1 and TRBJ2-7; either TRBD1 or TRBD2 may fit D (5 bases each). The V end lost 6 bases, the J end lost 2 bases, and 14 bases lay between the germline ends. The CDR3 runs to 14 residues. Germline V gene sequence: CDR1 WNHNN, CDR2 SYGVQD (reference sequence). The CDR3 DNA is TGCGCCAGCAGCCGGGATCCGGGGCCCTACGAGCAGTACTTC. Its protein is CASSRDPGPYEQYF.

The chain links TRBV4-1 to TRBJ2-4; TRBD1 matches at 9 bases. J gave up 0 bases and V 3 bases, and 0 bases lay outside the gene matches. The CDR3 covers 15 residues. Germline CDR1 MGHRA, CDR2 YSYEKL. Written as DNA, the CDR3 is TGCGCCAGCAGCCAGACAGGGGGAGCCAAAAACATTCAGTACTTC. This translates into CASSQTGGAKNIQYF.

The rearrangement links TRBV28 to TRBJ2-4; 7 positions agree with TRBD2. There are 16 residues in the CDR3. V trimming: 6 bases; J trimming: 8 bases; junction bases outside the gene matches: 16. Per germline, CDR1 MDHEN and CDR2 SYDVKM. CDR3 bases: TGTGCCAGCAGCACGGGGTCAGCGGGACCCGAGGACATTCAGTACTTC. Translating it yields CASSTGSAGPEDIQYF.

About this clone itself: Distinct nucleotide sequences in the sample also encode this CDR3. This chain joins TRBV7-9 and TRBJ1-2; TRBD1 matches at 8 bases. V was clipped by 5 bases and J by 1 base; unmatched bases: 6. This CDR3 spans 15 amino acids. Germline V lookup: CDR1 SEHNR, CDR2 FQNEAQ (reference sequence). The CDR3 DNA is TGTGCCAGCAGCCCCAGGACAGGGCTTAACTATGGCTACACCTTC. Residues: CASSPRTGLNYGYTF.